The 31 T cell receptor beta chains reported below all come from one sample, sequenced in a study of T cell responses to AZD1222 COVID-19 vaccine. The repertoire was sequenced with immunoSEQ multiplex PCR; TCRdb's copy has only in-frame clones and lacks some. The sample includes 55,000 to 75,000 clones, about four fifths of them seen just once. The input for sequencing was peripheral blood, taken on day 0 of MenACWY control vaccination. These TCRs come from an adult in good health.

The chain is built from TRBV5-1 and TRBJ2-1; D unclear. The length of the CDR3 is 12 residues. Deletions cut 0 bases from V and 7 bases from J, with 5 bases between. The germline V gene encodes CDR1 SGHRS and CDR2 YFSETQ. The CDR3 spells CASSLARNEQFF. The CDR3 bases are TGCGCCAGCAGCTTGGCGAGGAATGAGCAGTTCTTC.

The V gene is TRBV5-6, the J gene TRBJ1-6; 7 bases fit TRBD1. The trim removed 2 bases at V and 7 bases at J, leaving 3 bases unmatched. The V gene's germline CDR1 is SGHDT and CDR2 YYEEEE. The CDR3 has 14 amino acids. This CDR3 is CASSFTGANSPLHF. The CDR3, as DNA: TGTGCCAGCAGCTTCACAGGGGCCAATTCACCCCTCCACTTT. The whole variable domain, remainder taken from reference TRBV5-6 and TRBJ1-6, is DAGVTQSPTHLIKTRGQQVTLRCSPKSGHDTVSWYQQALGQGPQFIFQYYEEEERQRGNFPDRFSGHQFPNYSSELNVNALLLGDSALYLCASSFTGANSPLHFGNGTRLTVT.

This chain joins TRBV19 and TRBJ2-1; D is ambiguous. The germline CDR1 and CDR2 sequences are LNHDA and SQIVND (reference sequence). V lost 5 bases and J 8 bases, leaving 13 bases between the germline ends. CDR3 length: 13 residues. DNA of the CDR3: TGTGCCAGTAGTCTGGGCCCTTGGGATGAGCAGTTCTTC. This translates into CASSLGPWDEQFF.

This chain joins TRBV19 and TRBJ1-1, with a tentative D call TRBD1 (5 bases). In germline, CDR1 is LNHDA, CDR2 SQIVND (reference sequence). This CDR3 spans 15 amino acids. V lost 5 bases and J lost 3, with 16 bases in between. For the CDR3, the DNA is TGTGCCAGTAGTCGGGGCCAAACTGACCACACTGAAGCTTTCTTT. Translated, it gives CASSRGQTDHTEAFF.

The J gene is TRBJ2-7, the V gene TRBV7-2, with 8 bases matching TRBD1. The V and J ends lost 5 bases and 6 bases, in that order; junction bases with no gene match: 3. Looked up from germline, CDR1 is SGHTA and CDR2 is FQGNSA. The CDR3 consists of 12 residues. DNA of the CDR3: TGTGCCAGCAGCCCGACAGGGGTCGAGCAGTACTTC. Protein sequence: CASSPTGVEQYF.

This clone was observed once. This chain joins TRBV29-1 and TRBJ2-1, with 11 bases that match TRBD2. V lost 3 bases to trimming and J lost 7 bases; unmatched junction nucleotides: 8. The CDR3 is made up of 15 amino acids. Germline V gene sequence: CDR1 SQVTM, CDR2 ANQGSEA. The chain's CDR3 is CSVDVAGGIANEQFF. For the CDR3, the DNA is TGCAGCGTTGACGTAGCGGGAGGGATAGCGAATGAGCAGTTCTTC.

The chain employs TRBV7-6 and TRBJ2-5; TRBD2 might be the D (6 bases). Germline V lookup: CDR1 SGHVS, CDR2 FNYEAQ. V was pared by 0 bases and J by 2 bases, with 10 bases between. The CDR3 is 15 amino acids. CDR3 sequence (DNA): TGTGCCAGCAGCTTAGCGCACGGGACTCAAGAGACCCAGTACTTC. It encodes CASSLAHGTQETQYF.

The chain employs TRBV28 and TRBJ1-2; the D gene is possibly TRBD1 (6 bases). The CDR3 length is 13 residues. The germline V and J ends were trimmed by 6 bases and 6 bases, with 14 bases remaining between them. The germline gives CDR1 MDHEN, CDR2 SYDVKM. Here the CDR3 DNA reads TGTGCCAGCAGCTCCTACAGGGAGCATGGCTACACCTTC. Translating gives CASSSYREHGYTF.

This chain connects TRBV7-2 to TRBJ2-7, with D hard to call. The CDR3 is made up of 14 amino acids. The germline CDR1 and CDR2 sequences are SGHTA and FQGNSA. V gave up 1 base and J gave up 0 bases, with 7 bases separating them. The CDR3 protein is CASSLVPDSYEQYF. CDR3 sequence (DNA): TGTGCCAGCAGCTTAGTTCCGGACTCCTACGAGCAGTACTTC. The full variable domain, its missing parts supplied by reference TRBV7-2 and TRBJ2-7, is GAGVSQSPSNKVTEKGKDVELRCDPISGHTALYWYRQSLGQGLEFLIYFQGNSAPDKSGLPSDRFSAERTGGSVSTLTIQRTQQEDSAVYLCASSLVPDSYEQYFGPGTRLTVT.

The chain recombines TRBV12-3 or TRBV12-4 with TRBJ2-1; either TRBD1 or TRBD2 may fit D (5 bases each). There are 13 residues in the CDR3. Trimming stripped 8 bases from V and 7 bases from J, with 15 bases between. The CDR3 DNA sequence: TGTGCCAGCTTTGGGGGTAGACGAAATGAGCAGTTCTTC. Protein: CASFGGRRNEQFF.

V and J are TRBV5-1 and TRBJ1-1, with 8 nucleotides matching TRBD1. In germline, CDR1 is SGHRS, CDR2 YFSETQ. The CDR3 is made up of 14 amino acids. The J segment lost 0 bases and the V segment lost 4 bases, leaving 2 bases of the junction unmatched. In nucleotides, the CDR3 is TGCGCCAGCAGCGTGGGACAGGTGAACACTGAAGCTTTCTTT. This translates into CASSVGQVNTEAFF.

The V call is TRBV5-1, the J call TRBJ2-2; the D call may be TRBD1 or TRBD2 (5 bases each). V was pared by 4 bases and J by 6 bases, with 16 bases between. The CDR3 is made up of 15 amino acids. Germline lookup yields CDR1 SGHRS and CDR2 YFSETQ. The CDR3 is CASSPLDGDPGELFF. In DNA, the CDR3 is TGCGCCAGCAGCCCACTAGACGGGGACCCCGGGGAGCTGTTTTTT.

V gene TRBV6-1 combines with J gene TRBJ1-1; D is uncertain. This CDR3 has 13 residues. In germline, CDR1 is MNHNS, CDR2 SASEGT. The ends were cut back, 3 bases at V and 1 base at J, with 6 bases in the middle. This CDR3 reads CASSEVGNTEAFF. The DNA for the CDR3 is TGTGCCAGCAGTGAGGTTGGGAACACTGAAGCTTTCTTT.

This clone was observed a few times. The chain links TRBV29-1 to TRBJ1-1; 10 nucleotides align to TRBD1. Germline V CDR1 and CDR2: SQVTM, ANQGSEA. V shed 7 bases, J shed 1 base, and the junction held 12 bases outside the gene matches. The CDR3 sequence is 16 residues long. The CDR3 reads CSARAPGTGANTEAFF. The CDR3 DNA is TGCAGCGCCAGAGCGCCCGGGACAGGGGCGAACACTGAAGCTTTCTTT.

The V call is TRBV6-5, the J call TRBJ2-2, with a possible D match to TRBD2 (6 bases). CDR3 length: 12 amino acids. V was pared by 6 bases and J by 4 bases, with 6 bases between. Germline V CDR1 and CDR2: MNHEY, SVGAGI. The CDR3 DNA reads as TGTGCCAGCAGGGGGGGCACCGGGGAGCTGTTTTTT. It is translated as CASRGGTGELFF.

The rearrangement joins TRBV9 to TRBJ2-3; D remains ambiguous. Germline CDR1 reads SGDLS; CDR2 reads YYNGEE. This CDR3 spans 16 amino acids. Trimming shortened V by 0 bases and J by 1 base, and 12 bases separated the two germline ends. The CDR3 region is CASSVGPRRGTDTQYF. The CDR3 bases are TGTGCCAGCAGCGTAGGGCCCCGCCGGGGCACAGATACGCAGTATTTT.

V gene TRBV9 combines with J gene TRBJ2-7, with D unresolved. V was clipped by 1 base and J by 6 bases, with 14 bases between them. CDR1 is SGDLS, CDR2 YYNGEE, per germline. This CDR3 has 14 amino acids. CDR3 DNA sequence: TGTGCCAGCAGCGTAAGGAGCTCGAACACCGAGCAGTACTTC. It translates to CASSVRSSNTEQYF.

The chain is built from TRBV21-1 and TRBJ1-3; the listed D gene, TRBD1, was not tested against the DNA. TRBV21-1 is flagged as a pseudogene. This CDR3 is built from 20 residues. The CDR3 DNA reads TGTGCCAGCAGCAAAGCCCCCCGGGACAGGATTCGGAGTTCTGGAAACACCATATATTTT. Translation: CASSKAPRDRIRSSGNTIYF.

The chain combines TRBV3-1 (or the pseudogene TRBV3-2) with TRBJ2-4; 8 bases fit TRBD2. The CDR3 totals 15 residues. The V gene end was trimmed by 4 bases and the J gene end by 3 bases; junction bases not matched to a gene: 5. The V gene's germline CDR1 is LGHDT and CDR2 YNNKEL (reference sequence). The CDR3 sequence: CASSPGAGGKNIQYF. The DNA for the CDR3 is TGTGCCAGCAGCCCCGGGGCGGGGGGCAAAAACATTCAGTACTTC.

The J gene is TRBJ1-2, the V gene TRBV2; TRBD1 aligns across 9 bases. The CDR3 is 14 residues long. Germline V gene sequence: CDR1 SNHLY, CDR2 FYNNEI. V lost 8 bases to trimming and J lost 8 bases; unmatched junction nucleotides: 12. DNA of the CDR3: TGTGCCAGCGGAAGGTTACGGACAGGGGACGGCTACACCTTC. Its translation is CASGRLRTGDGYTF.

This sequence joins TRBV19 and TRBJ2-5, with D maybe TRBD1 (5 bases). V shed 3 bases and J shed 2 bases, with 7 bases lying between them. Looked up from germline, CDR1 is LNHDA and CDR2 is SQIVND (reference sequence). CDR3 size: 13 residues. Written as DNA, the CDR3 is TGTGCCAGTAGTATCGACAGTCAAGAGACCCAGTACTTC. It translates to CASSIDSQETQYF.

The V gene is TRBV19, the J gene TRBJ1-2, with D possibly being TRBD1 (5 bases). CDR1 and CDR2 (germline): LNHDA, SQIVND (reference sequence). Trimming left V 7 bases short and J 1 base short, with 10 bases between. This CDR3 spans 13 amino acids. CDR3 sequence reads: CASNRQYNYGYTF. CDR3 DNA: TGTGCCAGTAATAGACAGTATAACTATGGCTACACCTTC.

The chain is built from TRBV7-9 and TRBJ2-7; D unresolved. Between the trimmed V and J ends, which lost 3 bases and 6 bases, there was a span of 9 bases. The CDR3 is made up of 12 amino acids. CDR1 and CDR2 (germline): SEHNR, FQNEAQ (reference sequence). CDR3 DNA: TGTGCCAGCAGCTTCTCAGGCGGCGAGCAGTACTTC. Residues: CASSFSGGEQYF.

The chain carries TRBV27 and TRBJ1-1, with D possibly TRBD1 on 6 matching bases. The CDR3 consists of 14 residues. Looked up from germline, CDR1 is MNHEY and CDR2 is SMNVEV (reference sequence). The ends were cut back, 7 bases at V and 1 base at J, with 13 bases in the middle. CDR3 nucleotide sequence: TGTGCCAGCATCGGGTACAGGGAGAACACTGAAGCTTTCTTT. It codes for CASIGYRENTEAFF.

The chain employs TRBV19 and TRBJ2-1; no definite D call. Trimming removed 5 bases at V and 4 bases at J, with 24 bases between. The CDR3 is made up of 18 amino acids. Germline values: CDR1 LNHDA, CDR2 SQIVND (reference sequence). CDR3 protein: CASSATGFKVVGYNEQFF. CDR3 DNA: TGTGCCAGTAGTGCGACCGGCTTTAAGGTTGTTGGGTACAATGAGCAGTTCTTC.

The V call is TRBV15, the J call TRBJ2-3; D is uncertain. Germline CDR1 and CDR2: LNHNV and YYDKDF (reference sequence). The V end was cut by 3 bases, the J end by 1 base, with 14 bases between. The CDR3 has 16 residues. The CDR3 loop reads CATSRSGLGGTDTQYF. The CDR3 DNA follows: TGTGCCACCAGCAGGTCCGGGTTAGGCGGCACAGATACGCAGTATTTT.

The V and J genes are TRBV20-1 and TRBJ2-1; the D gene is possibly TRBD2 (6 bases). This CDR3 region has 11 residues. V gave up 7 bases and J gave up 6 bases, with 10 bases separating them. Germline V gene data show CDR1 as DFQATT and CDR2 as SNEGSKA (reference sequence). The CDR3 DNA sequence: TGCAGTGTTCTAGCGCGCAATGAGCAGTTCTTC. This translates into CSVLARNEQFF.

The chain combines TRBV7-2 with TRBJ2-7; D gene ambiguous. The CDR3 runs 13 residues. V lost 0 bases, J lost 7 bases, and 10 bases lay in between. The germline CDR1 and CDR2 sequences are SGHTA and FQGNSA. The CDR3 DNA reads as TGTGCCAGCAGCTTAGCAGGTGCGTGGGAGCAGTACTTC. This gives the protein CASSLAGAWEQYF.

V is TRBV5-5 and J is TRBJ2-1; 8 bases are shared with TRBD1. The CDR3 sequence is 16 residues long. The J segment lost 8 bases and the V segment lost 4 bases, leaving 14 bases of the junction unmatched. Germline V gene sequence: CDR1 SGHKS, CDR2 YYEKEE (reference sequence). The CDR3 loop is CASSALMGQGAYEQFF. The CDR3 nucleotides are TGTGCCAGCAGCGCCCTGATGGGTCAGGGGGCCTATGAGCAGTTCTTC.

The V call is TRBV12-3 or TRBV12-4, the J call TRBJ1-2; TRBD1 matches 8 bases. The CDR3 runs 13 residues. V lost 5 bases, J lost 3 bases, and 2 bases stayed unmatched. This CDR3 is CASSPDRDYGYTF. The CDR3 bases are TGTGCCAGCAGTCCGGACAGGGACTATGGCTACACCTTC.

This chain connects TRBV5-5 to TRBJ2-3; possibly TRBD1 or TRBD2 for D (5 bases each). Germline-derived CDR1 and CDR2 are SGHKS and YYEKEE (reference sequence). The ends were cut back, 0 bases at V and 2 bases at J, with 10 bases in the middle. The CDR3 length is 15 residues. The CDR3 spells CASSLVGASTDTQYF. The DNA for the CDR3 is TGTGCCAGCAGCTTGGTCGGGGCTTCCACAGATACGCAGTATTTT.